The next 32 T cell receptor beta chains were all read from a single sample in a study of identical twins. TCRdb re-called the 5' RACE reads through MiXCR, storing one row per CDR3 protein. The sample lists fewer than 550,000 distinct CDR3 sequences, approximately 16% occurring once. The same sample was also used in a study of yellow fever vaccine responses in identical twins.

What was sequenced was CD4+ T cells sorted from blood. These receptors all come from a woman between 18 and 29 years old in good health.

V and J are TRBV9 and TRBJ1-3; D not resolved. CDR1 SGDLS and CDR2 YYNGEE come from the germline V gene. Trimming shortened V by 3 bases and J by 0 bases, and 10 bases separated the two germline ends. This CDR3 comprises 15 residues. The CDR3 DNA reads TGTGCCAGCAGCGGTTCAGTCTACTCTGGAAACACCATATATTTT. The encoded protein is CASSGSVYSGNTIYF.

V usage is TRBV18 and J usage is TRBJ2-5; no firm D call. The CDR3 has 12 amino acids. Germline CDR1 KGHSH, CDR2 LQKENI. The V end lost 0 bases, the J end lost 1 base, and 0 bases lay between the germline ends. The CDR3 sequence is CASSPPQETQYF. The CDR3 DNA sequence: TGTGCCAGCTCACCACCCCAAGAGACCCAGTACTTC.

This clonotype has a handful of counts. The rearrangement uses TRBV6-1 and TRBJ1-5; TRBD1 matches at 8 bases. J gave up 7 bases and V 3 bases, and 8 bases lay outside the gene matches. This CDR3 has 15 residues. Germline CDR1 is MNHNS and CDR2 is SASEGT. The CDR3: CASSDPDRVWQPQHF. CDR3 bases: TGTGCCAGCAGTGATCCGGACAGGGTCTGGCAGCCCCAGCATTTT.

This clonotype was seen a few times. The chain couples TRBV3-1 to TRBJ1-2; possible D gene TRBD1, 5 bases. Germline CDR1 reads LGHDT; CDR2 reads YNNKEL (reference sequence). The length of the CDR3 is 17 residues. Between the trimmed V and J ends, which lost 0 bases and 0 bases, there was a span of 14 bases. The CDR3 DNA reads TGTGCCAGCAGCCAAGATAACAGGATACTGACTAACTATGGCTACACCTTC. It encodes CASSQDNRILTNYGYTF.

This clonotype was seen only a few times. V and J are TRBV12-3 or TRBV12-4 and TRBJ1-1; D is unresolved. The CDR3 sequence is 14 residues long. V was pared by 5 bases and J by 0 bases, with 10 bases between. The CDR3 spells CASSKGYLNTEAFF. Written as DNA, the CDR3 is TGTGCCAGCAGTAAGGGATATCTGAACACTGAAGCTTTCTTT.

This rearrangement joins TRBV10-3 to TRBJ1-1, with 8 bases identical to TRBD1. The CDR3 sequence is 13 residues long. CDR1 ENHRY and CDR2 SYGVKD come from the germline V gene. V shed 8 bases and J 4 bases; nucleotides not matched to a gene: 6. The CDR3 nucleotides read TGTGCCATCGGGGCAGGGGGCGTCACTGAAGCTTTCTTT. Protein: CAIGAGGVTEAFF.

The rearrangement joins TRBV9 to TRBJ2-1, with 9 bases fitting TRBD1. Germline V lookup: CDR1 SGDLS, CDR2 YYNGEE. Unmatched junction bases numbered 10, after V lost 4 bases and J lost 8 bases. The CDR3 has 15 residues. The CDR3 region has the DNA TGTGCCAGCAGCCCCGGGACAGGGATTCTCTATGAGCAGTTCTTC. Its translation: CASSPGTGILYEQFF.

This clonotype was recorded a few times. The chain combines TRBV28 with TRBJ2-5; D is perhaps TRBD2 (6 bases). The V end was cut by 4 bases, the J end by 5 bases, with 17 bases between. Germline V gives CDR1 MDHEN, CDR2 SYDVKM. The CDR3 contains 15 residues. As DNA, the CDR3 is TGTGCCAGCAGTTCCTACACTAGCCCCGTCGAGACCCAGTACTTC. Translated, it gives CASSSYTSPVETQYF.

The chain employs TRBV20-1 and TRBJ2-3; TRBD2 is a possible D gene (5 bases). The CDR3 is made up of 13 amino acids. Germline-derived CDR1 and CDR2 are DFQATT and SNEGSKA (reference sequence). Trimming shortened V by 8 bases and J by 1 base, and 13 bases separated the two germline ends. CDR3 loop: CSSAVPGTDTQYF. CDR3 DNA: TGCAGTTCAGCGGTACCCGGCACAGATACGCAGTATTTT.

The chain combines TRBV20-1 with TRBJ1-2; D is ambiguous. Trimming left V 3 bases short and J 1 base short, with 9 bases between. CDR3 length: 13 amino acids. The germline V gene encodes CDR1 DFQATT and CDR2 SNEGSKA (reference sequence). This CDR3 reads CSASYRDNYGYTF. DNA for the CDR3: TGCAGTGCTAGCTACCGAGATAACTATGGCTACACCTTC.

The chain recombines TRBV12-3 or TRBV12-4 with TRBJ1-2; D is uncertain. The V gene lost 3 bases and the J gene lost 5 bases, with 10 bases spanning the gap. The length of the CDR3 is 13 residues. The CDR3 loop reads CASSFSELYGYTF. In DNA, the CDR3 is TGTGCCAGCAGTTTTTCAGAACTATATGGCTACACCTTC.

This clonotype was observed many times. The gene calls are TRBV28 and TRBJ1-6, with a weak D call TRBD1 (6 bases). The CDR3 is 17 amino acids. Germline values: CDR1 MDHEN, CDR2 SYDVKM. Trimming left V 6 bases short and J 0 bases short, with 15 bases between. CDR3 residues: CASRPYRGLSYNSPLHF. In DNA, the CDR3 is TGTGCCAGCAGACCCTACCGGGGGCTCTCCTATAATTCACCCCTCCACTTT.

This clonotype occurred many times. The rearrangement joins TRBV12-3 or TRBV12-4 to TRBJ2-3; TRBD2 matches at 14 bases. The CDR3 contains 16 residues. J gave up 4 bases and V 6 bases, and 6 bases lay outside the gene matches. CDR3 DNA: TGTGCCAGCAGACCCGGGACTAGCGGGAGTGCAGATACGCAGTATTTT. This gives the protein CASRPGTSGSADTQYF.

Many counts were recorded for this clonotype. The V and J genes are TRBV10-3 and TRBJ2-7; D gene ambiguous. This CDR3 is built from 11 residues. Germline V gene data show CDR1 as ENHRY and CDR2 as SYGVKD. Deletions cut 8 bases from V and 3 bases from J, with 8 bases between. This chain's CDR3 is CAIAGLYEQYF. The CDR3 bases are TGTGCCATCGCCGGTCTCTACGAGCAGTACTTC.

The chain employs TRBV20-1 and TRBJ2-1; the D is unclear. The CDR3 length is 15 residues. The germline V and J ends were trimmed by 3 bases and 0 bases, with 12 bases remaining between them. CDR1 and CDR2 (germline): DFQATT, SNEGSKA (reference sequence). The CDR3 DNA reads as TGCAGTGCTAGGCAGCGCCGGAGCTCCTACAATGAGCAGTTCTTC. Translated: CSARQRRSSYNEQFF.

The gene calls are TRBV12-3 or TRBV12-4 and TRBJ2-2; D remains unclear. The germline V and J ends were trimmed by 5 bases and 6 bases, with 13 bases remaining between them. The CDR3 has 14 residues. The CDR3 is CASSGPAVAGELFF. CDR3 nucleotides: TGTGCCAGCAGTGGCCCGGCGGTGGCCGGGGAGCTGTTTTTT.

The chain links TRBV7-3 to TRBJ2-7, with D hard to call. There are 14 residues in the CDR3. V lost 5 bases and J lost 0, with 11 bases in between. Germline-derived CDR1 and CDR2 are SGHTA and FQGTGA. CDR3 protein: CASSPRGSSYEQYF. Written as DNA, the CDR3 is TGTGCCAGCAGCCCCCGAGGAAGCTCCTACGAGCAGTACTTC.

This clonotype has only a few counts. This chain's CDR3 is CASSQGTGGWYNSPLHF. CDR3 coding DNA: TGTGCCAGCAGCCAAGGGACAGGGGGCTGGTATAATTCACCCCTCCACTTT. V is TRBV27 and J is TRBJ1-6; TRBD1 agrees at 12 bases. Losses at the gene ends were 6 bases for V and 4 bases for J; bases not matched to a gene: 7. Germline V gives CDR1 MNHEY, CDR2 SMNVEV (reference sequence). The CDR3 length is 17 residues.

This clonotype was detected many times. The DNA of the CDR3 is TGTGCCAGCAGCCAAGTTCCAGATACGCAGTATTTT. Translated, it gives CASSQVPDTQYF. The genes are TRBV3-1 and TRBJ2-3, with D unresolved. CDR1 is LGHDT and CDR2 is YNNKEL in the germline V gene (reference sequence). This CDR3 spans 12 amino acids. Between the trimmed V and J ends, which lost 1 base and 4 bases, there was a span of 3 bases.

This clonotype has at least ten counts. The CDR3: CASSLQRANTEAFF. In DNA form, the CDR3 reads TGTGCCAGCAGCCTACAGAGGGCGAACACTGAAGCTTTCTTT. The chain combines TRBV2 with TRBJ1-1; no definite D call. Trimming cost V 6 bases and J 1 base, with 12 bases left between them. The CDR3 contains 14 residues. CDR1 is SNHLY and CDR2 is FYNNEI in the germline V gene.

A word on this clonotype: At one of its ends the junction is not consistent with the germline gene, which may arise from a read error. The rearrangement links TRBV10-3 to TRBJ2-3, with D possibly matching TRBD1 (5 bases). CDR1 is ENHRY, CDR2 SYGVKD, per germline. This CDR3 region has 15 residues. CDR3 residues: CAISERGDRRDKQYF. For the CDR3, the DNA is TGTGCCATCAGTGAGCGCGGCGACCGCAGGGATAAGCAGTATTTT.

The chain recombines TRBV3-1 with TRBJ2-5; TRBD1 or TRBD2 may be the D gene (6 bases each). V gave up 6 bases and J gave up 0 bases, with 23 bases separating them. Germline V gene sequence: CDR1 LGHDT, CDR2 YNNKEL (reference sequence). The CDR3 spans 18 residues. DNA for the CDR3: TGTGCCAGCAGACCTCAAAGGGGGGTAGCGGAGAACCAAGAGACCCAGTACTTC. This encodes CASRPQRGVAENQETQYF.

CDR3 in DNA: TGTGCCAGCAGGAAAGAACTAGCGGGAGACGAGACCCAGTACTTC. Its protein product is CASRKELAGDETQYF. J is TRBJ2-5 and V is TRBV2; 11 bases fit TRBD2. Germline CDR1 and CDR2: SNHLY and FYNNEI. The V gene end was trimmed by 6 bases and the J gene end by 5 bases; junction bases not matched to a gene: 8. The CDR3 runs to 15 residues. The complete variable domain, with remaining parts taken from reference TRBV2 and TRBJ2-5, reads EPEVTQTPSHQVTQMGQEVILRCVPISNHLYFYWYRQILGQKVEFLVSFYNNEISEKSEIFDDQFSVERPDGSNFTLKIRSTKLEDSAMYFCASRKELAGDETQYFGPGTRLLVL.

The V and J genes are TRBV27 and TRBJ2-5, with D unresolved. CDR3 length: 15 amino acids. Germline CDR1 is MNHEY and CDR2 is SMNVEV (reference sequence). The V end was cut by 5 bases, the J end by 4 bases, with 17 bases between. CDR3 amino acids: CASSLRSMSVETQYF. CDR3 sequence (DNA): TGTGCCAGCAGTCTTCGGAGCATGTCGGTAGAGACCCAGTACTTC.

There are a few counts of this clonotype. The gene calls are TRBV5-1 and TRBJ2-7; 11 nucleotides line up with TRBD2. This CDR3 is 16 amino acids long. The germline V gene encodes CDR1 SGHRS and CDR2 YFSETQ. With 4 bases clipped from V and 1 base from J, the junction kept 7 bases outside the gene matches. CDR3 sequence: CASSLALAGGSYEQYF. CDR3 bases: TGCGCCAGCAGCCTCGCTCTAGCGGGAGGTTCCTACGAGCAGTACTTC.

This clonotype was found a few times. This chain uses TRBV24-1 with TRBJ2-7; D call uncertain. V gave up 2 bases and J gave up 0 bases, with 7 bases separating them. There are 14 residues in the CDR3. Germline assignment: CDR1 KGHDR and CDR2 SFDVKD. CDR3 amino acids: CATSDSRNSYEQYF. CDR3 nucleotide sequence: TGTGCCACCAGTGATTCCAGGAACTCCTACGAGCAGTACTTC.

The rearrangement links TRBV9 to TRBJ1-2; D is possibly TRBD1 (5 bases). Germline-derived CDR1 and CDR2 are SGDLS and YYNGEE. The CDR3 spans 12 residues. The V end lost 0 bases, the J end lost 8 bases, and 8 bases lay between the germline ends. CDR3 bases: TGTGCCAGCAGCGTAGCTAGGGGAGGCTACACCTTC. Amino acid sequence: CASSVARGGYTF. Supplemented by reference TRBV9 and TRBJ1-2, the full variable domain reads DSGVTQTPKHLITATGQRVTLRCSPRSGDLSVYWYQQSLDQGLQFLIQYYNGEERAKGNILERFSAQQFPDLHSELNLSSLELGDSALYFCASSVARGGYTFGSGTRLTVV.

This clonotype was counted between two and nine times. This chain joins TRBV12-3 or TRBV12-4 and TRBJ1-1, with TRBD1 as a possible D gene (6 bases). The CDR3 loop spans 14 amino acids. V was cut by 6 bases and J by 2 bases, with 13 bases left in between. CDR3 DNA: TGTGCCAGCAGCCTTACAGGGATTAACACTGAAGCTTTCTTT. It encodes CASSLTGINTEAFF.

This clonotype was seen a few times. The genes are TRBV29-1 and TRBJ2-5; 11 bases match TRBD2. CDR1 and CDR2 (germline): SQVTM, ANQGSEA. V was clipped by 6 bases and J by 4 bases; unmatched bases: 10. The CDR3 is 15 amino acids. CDR3 coding DNA: TGCAGCGTCGTAGGGCTAGCGGGAGGTGGAGAGACCCAGTACTTC. Its protein is CSVVGLAGGGETQYF.

The rearrangement joins TRBV5-1 to TRBJ2-5; 10 nucleotides align to TRBD1. Trimming took 3 bases from V and 5 from J; bases not matched to a gene: 10. This CDR3 spans 16 amino acids. Germline CDR1 SGHRS, CDR2 YFSETQ. CDR3 DNA sequence: TGCGCCAGCAGCTCCTTGATGACAGGGGGCTGGGAGACCCAGTACTTC. As protein: CASSSLMTGGWETQYF.

In this sample, this clonotype turned up a few times. J is TRBJ2-5 and V is TRBV25-1; 8 bases fit TRBD1. CDR1 is MGHDK and CDR2 is SYGVNS in the germline V gene. The CDR3 is made up of 13 amino acids. Unmatched junction bases numbered 2, after V lost 7 bases and J lost 1 base. CDR3 protein: CASKGQAQETQYF. Written as DNA, the CDR3 is TGTGCCAGCAAGGGACAGGCCCAAGAGACCCAGTACTTC.

A note on this clonotype: At one end the junction does not follow the germline gene, possibly because of a read error. The V call is TRBV3-1, the J call TRBJ2-3, with TRBD2 as a possible D gene (5 bases). CDR1 LGHDT and CDR2 YNNKEL come from the germline V gene (reference sequence). CDR3 length: 14 amino acids. The CDR3: CASSSRSWTQSLSF. In nucleotides, the CDR3 is TGTGCCAGCAGCTCCCGATCTTGGACTCAATCGCTGAGTTTT.